Sequencing of this T cell receptor (beta chain) was carried out in a study of blood T cell repertoires in COVID-19 (dated by TCRdb to 2018 to 2020). About the full investigation: Collaborator samples came from the United States, Italy and Spain and covered acute and convalescent phases of COVID-19. The dataset comprised deeply sampled blood TCRbeta repertoires from subjects exposed to, actively infected with, or recovered from COVID-19. The repertoires were released in a freely available public database meant as a resource for research on the immune response to SARS-CoV-2. The prospective study material was composed of cDNA or gDNA derived from T cells, B-cell-depleted T cells, or PBMCs. The sample metadata nearly always contained a de-identified subject ID, COVID-19 status, age in years and sex. The samples were drawn from the first 160 participants of the ongoing ImmuneRACE study and from some 1,300 subjects provided by 6 global collaborators. Where HLA class I and class II types were available, the types were taken from metadata supplied by the sample provider, not from assay-based typing.

TCRbeta CDR3 regions were amplified from genomic DNA by means of the immunoSEQ Assay, a bias-controlled multiplex PCR. As for the original processing: Nucleated cell counts per sample were estimated from amplification of reference gene primers within the assay. To quantify the absolute abundance of each unique TCRbeta CDR3 rearrangement, sequence reads were collapsed and filtered. For each sample, productive Simpson clonality was calculated as the square root of Simpson's diversity index over productive rearrangements. TCRdb provides this immuneACCESS table in a form limited to in-frame rearrangements. Some clones are lacking; in checked studies, under half of them reflect an unresolved V gene, and why the rest are absent is not known. The V and J calls and clone size were taken over from that table, and D and trimming were inferred from the DNA. Counted in this sample were around 240,000 clones; about 80% of them appeared once. The top ten clonotypes cover approximately 1.9% of the sample.

For CDR1 and CDR2, the germline V gene lists SGHTA and FQGNSA. Trimming accounts for 5 bases at V and 4 bases at J, while the number of junction bases matched to no gene is 7. The CDR3 runs 14 amino acids, cysteine and phenylalanine included. The kept DNA is CDR3 alone, 42 bases in frame from the first base. As concerns this clone: Its target antigen remains unknown. No much larger clone is present one base from it, and per-base qualities are unavailable.

Collaborating institutions collected whole blood in K2EDTA tubes following their own protocols. For TCRbeta analysis, collaborator samples were shipped as frozen whole blood, as isolated PBMCs, or as DNA extracted from either sample type. Study-wide conclusions, independent of this receptor: How much clinical and demographic metadata was included differed by source and by participant, and the metadata was provided uncurated.

The sequence came from a woman at least 80 years old with acute or convalescent COVID-19. The rearrangement combines TRBV7-2 with TRBJ2-7; 8 middle bases align to TRBD1. The sample was peripheral blood. The CDR3 region has the sequence CASSARTGWYEQYF. DNA sequence: TGTGCCAGCAGCGCCCGGACAGGGTGGTACGAGCAGTACTTC.